The clone carrying this TCR beta chain has only one observation. CDR1 and CDR2 from the germline V gene are LGHDT and YNNKEL (reference sequence). Between the trimmed V and J ends, which lost 1 base and 4 bases, there was a span of 17 bases. The CDR3 contains 17 residues. The sample comes from a study of blood T cell repertoires in COVID-19. Overall study: T cells, B-cell-depleted T cells, or PBMCs provided the cDNA or gDNA that served as material.

TCRdb keeps only in-frame clones here, not all; method: immunoSEQ multiplex PCR. The sample yields 490,000 or so clones, roughly nine tenths seen once. Participants were aged about 18 to 100 years from more than 20 US areas. Participant-given clinical history determined each cohort assignment. Cohort 3 recovery required two negative PCRs, clearance, or symptom resolution. V gene TRBV3-1 (or the pseudogene TRBV3-2) combines with J gene TRBJ1-5, with D unclear. The sequence derives from a woman in her sixties who had recovered from COVID-19. Sequencing was done on a sample of PBMCs or T cells enriched from blood (not recorded which). The CDR3 loop reads CASSQGTAGVGNQPQHF. CDR3 bases: TGTGCCAGCAGCCAAGGAACTGCGGGAGTAGGGAATCAGCCCCAGCATTTT.